A single count supports the clone carrying this T cell receptor (beta chain). Its matching antigen is unknown. The CDR3 runs 17 residues. Trimming stripped 0 bases from V and 7 bases from J, with 16 bases between. CDR1 and CDR2 (germline): LNHDA, SQIVND (reference sequence). This sample is part of a study of T cell responses to AZD1222 COVID-19 vaccine. Clones were read by immunoSEQ multiplex PCR, and TCRdb kept only the in-frame ones, dropping some. The table lists approximately 110,000 clones, 88% of them singletons, with under 4.5% in the top ten. Points from the study as a whole: Close to half of all spike-specific TCRs reportedly target regions of the variants that are unmutated. None of the repertoires were sampled until the peak T cell response had passed.

The chain has TRBV19 and TRBJ1-6, with D uncertain. The origin of this receptor is an adult in good health. The sample here was peripheral blood, taken on day 0 of AZD1222 vaccination. CDR3 amino acids: CASSIDGPALRNSPLHF. The DNA of the CDR3 is TGTGCCAGTAGTATAGATGGGCCCGCACTGAGGAATTCACCCCTCCACTTT.